Detailed here is one T cell receptor beta chain. The antigen remains unidentified. Here immunoSEQ multiplex PCR was the method, and the copy in TCRdb shows in-frame clones only, minus some. Found here are 1.4 million to 1.5 million clones, over 95% of them singletons; the top ten hold roughly 1.2%. Germline CDR1 and CDR2: SGHAT and FQNNGV. The CDR3 covers 14 residues. V shed 5 bases and J 3 bases; nucleotides not matched to a gene: 6. Those who donated were healthy HIV-negative adults, with no recent acute infections or vaccinations reported. The sample belongs to a study of shared clonotypes between healthy human individuals. Study-level findings and limits: Compared with memory subsets, naive subsets generally had larger estimated richness. Only blood was sampled; tissue repertoires likely differ.

Sequenced input: naive CD4+ T cells sorted from blood. As to subset: CD45RA+ positively selected. The chain carries TRBV11-2 and TRBJ2-7, with 8 bases matching TRBD2. This receptor was obtained from a man aged 25 to 40 in good health. The CDR3 region has the DNA TGTGCCAGCAGCCTAGCGGGCGAGGGCTACGAGCAGTACTTC. Its translation: CASSLAGEGYEQYF. Drawing the rest from reference TRBV11-2 and TRBJ2-7, the complete variable domain is EAGVAQSPRYKIIEKRQSVAFWCNPISGHATLYWYQQILGQGPKLLIQFQNNGVVDDSQLPKDRFSAERLKGVDSTLKIQPAKLEDSAVYLCASSLAGEGYEQYFGPGTRLTVT.